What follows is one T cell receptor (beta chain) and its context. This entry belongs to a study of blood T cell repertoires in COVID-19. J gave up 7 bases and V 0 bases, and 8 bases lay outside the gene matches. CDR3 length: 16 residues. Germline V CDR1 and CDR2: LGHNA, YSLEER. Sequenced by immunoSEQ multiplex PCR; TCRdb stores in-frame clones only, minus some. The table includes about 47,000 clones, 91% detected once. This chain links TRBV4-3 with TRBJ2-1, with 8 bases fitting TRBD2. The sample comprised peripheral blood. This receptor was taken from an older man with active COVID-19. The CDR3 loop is CASSQDPGGPGNEQFF. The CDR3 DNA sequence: TGCGCCAGCAGCCAAGATCCGGGGGGGCCCGGTAATGAGCAGTTCTTC.